Each of the 8 T cell receptor beta chains below was sequenced from the same sample in a study of cytomegalovirus exposure and HLA in healthy donors. It was with 60 Vbeta and 13 Jbeta primers that the PCR ran. TCRdb keeps only in-frame clones here, not all; method: immunoSEQ multiplex PCR. Of about 69,000 clones listed, around 70% were seen once; the top ten hold about a fifth. Material for sequencing was PBMCs. The receptors here all came from a woman in her 30s in good health and CMV-seropositive.

This clone has just a few counts. The chain links TRBV5-6 to TRBJ2-1; 8 nucleotides align to TRBD1. V shed 4 bases and J 6 bases; nucleotides not matched to a gene: 3. Germline CDR1 reads SGHDT; CDR2 reads YYEEEE. This CDR3 contains 13 residues. The CDR3 reads CASSKDRVNEQFF. The CDR3 DNA reads as TGTGCCAGCAGCAAGGACAGGGTCAATGAGCAGTTCTTC.

The chain recombines TRBV5-4 with TRBJ2-1; 9 nucleotides match TRBD2. The junction had 4 bases not matched to a gene; V was cut back by 0 bases and J by 6 bases. Germline V CDR1 and CDR2: SGHNT, YYREEE (reference sequence). The CDR3 length is 15 residues. CDR3 sequence reads: CASSLASGISNEQFF. CDR3 nucleotide sequence: TGTGCCAGCAGCTTGGCTAGCGGGATCTCCAATGAGCAGTTCTTC.

The gene calls are TRBV20-1 and TRBJ2-7; D may be TRBD2 (5 bases). CDR1 and CDR2 from the germline V gene are DFQATT and SNEGSKA (reference sequence). This CDR3 is 11 amino acids long. The V gene lost 6 bases and the J gene lost 2 bases, with 8 bases spanning the gap. DNA of the CDR3: TGCAGTGCCCCCGGGACCTACGAGCAGTACTTC. It is translated as CSAPGTYEQYF.

J is TRBJ1-5 and V is TRBV27, with D unclear. The CDR3 runs to 13 residues. Germline V gives CDR1 MNHEY, CDR2 SMNVEV (reference sequence). V lost 1 base and J 3 bases, leaving 4 bases between the germline ends. The CDR3 DNA is TGTGCCAGCAGTTTATTATACAATCAGCCCCAGCATTTT. Translation gives CASSLLYNQPQHF.

The sample holds one count of this clone. This chain connects TRBV30 to TRBJ1-1, with 8 nucleotides matching TRBD1. Germline CDR1 and CDR2: GTSNPN and SVGIG (reference sequence). V gave up 5 bases and J gave up 11 bases; unmatched junction bases: 7. This CDR3 is built from 11 residues. The CDR3 DNA follows: TGTGCCTGGGGTAAACAGGGGGAGGCTTTCTTT. Protein product: CAWGKQGEAFF.

The chain employs TRBV6-6 and TRBJ2-7; D is perhaps TRBD1 (6 bases). Trimming stripped 2 bases from V and 0 bases from J, with 11 bases between. CDR1 and CDR2 from the germline V gene are MNHNY and SVGAGI (reference sequence). CDR3 size: 15 residues. The CDR3 region has the DNA TGTGCCAGCAGTTACACCGGGACAACCTCCTACGAGCAGTACTTC. Its translation is CASSYTGTTSYEQYF.

The CDR3: CASRTSGSDQPQHF. CDR3 in DNA: TGTGCCAGCAGAACCTCAGGGTCCGATCAGCCCCAGCATTTT. V gene TRBV9 combines with J gene TRBJ1-5, with D maybe TRBD1 (5 bases). The V end lost 5 bases, the J end lost 5 bases, and 14 bases lay between the germline ends. This CDR3 comprises 14 residues. Germline values: CDR1 SGDLS, CDR2 YYNGEE. Full variable domain (rest looked up from reference TRBV9 and TRBJ1-5): DSGVTQTPKHLITATGQRVTLRCSPRSGDLSVYWYQQSLDQGLQFLIQYYNGEERAKGNILERFSAQQFPDLHSELNLSSLELGDSALYFCASRTSGSDQPQHFGDGTRLSIL.

The chain has TRBV29-1 and TRBJ2-7; the match to TRBD2 covers 11 bases. The trim removed 7 bases at V and 4 bases at J, leaving 6 bases unmatched. The V gene's germline CDR1 is SQVTM and CDR2 ANQGSEA. The CDR3 consists of 13 residues. The CDR3 protein is CSAKLAGVYEQYF. CDR3 nucleotides: TGCAGCGCCAAACTAGCGGGAGTGTACGAGCAGTACTTC.